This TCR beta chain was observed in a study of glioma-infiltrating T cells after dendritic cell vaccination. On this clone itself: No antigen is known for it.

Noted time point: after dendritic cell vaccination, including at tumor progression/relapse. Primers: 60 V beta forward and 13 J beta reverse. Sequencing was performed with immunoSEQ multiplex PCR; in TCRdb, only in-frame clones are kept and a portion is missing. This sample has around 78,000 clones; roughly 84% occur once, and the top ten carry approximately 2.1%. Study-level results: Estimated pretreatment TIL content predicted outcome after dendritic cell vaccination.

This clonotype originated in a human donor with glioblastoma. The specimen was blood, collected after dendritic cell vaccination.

CDR3 coding DNA: TGCAGCGCCCCTGTGGAGCTGGCAGAGACCCAGTACTTC. This encodes CSAPVELAETQYF. This chain links TRBV29-1 with TRBJ2-5, with no clear D. CDR1 and CDR2 (germline): SQVTM, ANQGSEA. V was pared by 7 bases and J by 4 bases, with 16 bases between. The CDR3 consists of 13 residues. The variable domain in full, completed from reference TRBV29-1 and TRBJ2-5, reads SAVISQKPSRDICQRGTSLTIQCQVDSQVTMMFWYRQQPGQSLTLIATANQGSEATYESGFVIDKFPISRPNLTFSTLTVSNMSPEDSSIYLCSAPVELAETQYFGPGTRLLVL.